This T cell receptor beta chain comes out of a study of human T cells and chemical hapten exposure. Using its own MiXCR run on the RACE reads, TCRdb lists one record per CDR3 protein. The sample carries hundreds of thousands of distinct CDR3 sequences, around 6% recorded once. This clonotype was seen only a few times. Germline lookup yields CDR1 ENHRY and CDR2 SYGVKD. The germline V and J ends were trimmed by 0 bases and 8 bases, with 2 bases remaining between them. This CDR3 has 11 amino acids. Time point meaning: patch test 2, 6 weeks after DPC sensitization. The treatment is: therapeutic diphenylcyclopropenone sensitization with weekly scalp DPC.

The source of this sequence is a woman aged 18 to 35 with alopecia areata. Some clones in this sample may be carry-over from other donors' samples. The V call is TRBV10-3, the J call TRBJ2-1; D gene unclear. Sequencing used whole blood, obtained in connection with sensitization to the hapten diphenylcyclopropenone (DPC). CDR3 DNA sequence: TGTGCCATCAGTGAGTCAGATGAGCAGTTCTTC. Amino acid sequence: CAISESDEQFF.